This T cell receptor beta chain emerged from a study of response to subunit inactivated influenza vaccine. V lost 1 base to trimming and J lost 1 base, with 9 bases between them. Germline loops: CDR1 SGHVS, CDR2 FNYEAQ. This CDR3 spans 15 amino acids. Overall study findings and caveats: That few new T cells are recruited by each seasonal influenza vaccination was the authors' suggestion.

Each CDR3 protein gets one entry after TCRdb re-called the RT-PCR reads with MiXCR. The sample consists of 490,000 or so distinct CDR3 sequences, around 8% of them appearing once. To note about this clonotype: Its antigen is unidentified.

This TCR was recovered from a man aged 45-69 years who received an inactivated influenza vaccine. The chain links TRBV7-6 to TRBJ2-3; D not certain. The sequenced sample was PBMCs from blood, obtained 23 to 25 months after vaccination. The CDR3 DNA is TGTGCCAGCAGCTTAGGGCACGGAGGCACAGATACGCAGTATTTT. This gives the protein CASSLGHGGTDTQYF.